Listed here are 20 T cell receptor beta chains from one sample, sequenced in a study of blood T cell repertoires in COVID-19. Sequencing was performed with immunoSEQ multiplex PCR; in TCRdb, only in-frame clones are kept and a portion is missing. This sample has more than 60,000 clones; about 74% occur once, and the top ten carry just over 2.5%. The sequenced material came from peripheral blood. These TCRs come from a human donor with acute or convalescent COVID-19. The donor label of this sample is uncertain.

As to this clone: Other DNA sequences of this sample code for an identical CDR3. The chain is built from TRBV12-3 or TRBV12-4 and TRBJ1-1; a possible D gene is TRBD1 (5 bases). The CDR3 is 13 amino acids. V lost 3 bases and J lost 1, with 6 bases in between. In DNA form, the CDR3 reads TGTGCCAGCAGTTTGCAGGGGAACACTGAAGCTTTCTTT. Amino acids: CASSLQGNTEAFF.

The chain uses TRBV7-2 and TRBJ2-2; maybe TRBD2 (5 bases). The CDR3 spans 14 residues. The V gene lost 5 bases and the J gene lost 4 bases, with 11 bases spanning the gap. Germline CDR1 and CDR2: SGHTA and FQGNSA. The CDR3, as DNA: TGTGCCAGCAGCCCCCAAGGAGGCACCGGGGAGCTGTTTTTT. The encoded protein is CASSPQGGTGELFF.

This clone is a singleton in its sample. The chain combines TRBV7-2 with TRBJ1-5; perhaps TRBD1 as D (6 bases). This CDR3 has 15 amino acids. Germline assignment: CDR1 SGHTA and CDR2 FQGNSA. Deletions cut 5 bases from V and 5 bases from J, with 16 bases between. This CDR3 reads CASSPGRGGHQPQHF. DNA of the CDR3: TGTGCCAGCAGCCCCGGGAGGGGGGGCCATCAGCCCCAGCATTTT.

The sample holds a few counts of this clone. The V gene is TRBV7-8, the J gene TRBJ2-7; 7 nucleotides align to TRBD1. V was pared by 3 bases and J by 6 bases, with 5 bases of the junction left unmatched. The CDR3 covers 13 residues. CDR1 and CDR2 (germline): SGHVS, FQNEAQ. CDR3 nucleotide sequence: TGTGCCAGCAGCTTCTCGGACAGGCGCGAGCAGTACGTC. Its protein is CASSFSDRREQYV.

This chain connects TRBV5-1 to TRBJ2-1, with D perhaps matching TRBD1 (6 bases). V was clipped by 3 bases and J by 9 bases, with 10 bases between them. The germline CDR1 and CDR2 sequences are SGHRS and YFSETQ. The CDR3 sequence is 12 residues long. The CDR3 protein is CASSWDIREQFF. As DNA, the CDR3 is TGCGCCAGCAGCTGGGACATCCGTGAGCAGTTCTTC. Complete variable domain (other parts from reference TRBV5-1 and TRBJ2-1): KAGVTQTPRYLIKTRGQQVTLSCSPISGHRSVSWYQQTPGQGLQFLFEYFSETQRNKGNFPGRFSGRQFSNSRSEMNVSTLELGDSALYLCASSWDIREQFFGPGTRLTVL.

The rearrangement uses TRBV25-1 and TRBJ1-3; no clear D gene. CDR1 and CDR2 from the germline V gene are MGHDK and SYGVNS. The CDR3 contains 14 residues. V was trimmed by 2 bases and J by 2 bases, leaving 7 bases between them. CDR3 loop: CASSEERTGNTIYF. CDR3 DNA sequence: TGTGCCAGCAGTGAAGAGAGGACTGGAAACACCATATATTTT.

The CDR3 DNA sequence: TGCGCCAGCAGCTTGGAACAGGGTTTTTACGAGCAGTACTTC. It encodes CASSLEQGFYEQYF. The chain couples TRBV5-1 to TRBJ2-7; D perhaps matches TRBD1 (6 bases). CDR1 and CDR2 (germline): SGHRS, YFSETQ. The V and J ends lost 0 bases and 4 bases respectively, with 11 bases between them. CDR3 size: 14 residues.

The chain links TRBV19 to TRBJ2-3, with D perhaps TRBD1 (6 bases). The CDR3 extends over 14 amino acids. Germline V lookup: CDR1 LNHDA, CDR2 SQIVND (reference sequence). Trimming cost V 6 bases and J 1 base, with 11 bases left between them. For the CDR3, the DNA is TGTGCCAGTAGCCCGGGACAAGGCACAGATACGCAGTATTTT. Its protein is CASSPGQGTDTQYF.

The genes are TRBV5-6 and TRBJ1-4; 8 bases line up with TRBD1. The CDR3 runs to 16 residues. CDR1 and CDR2 (germline): SGHDT, YYEEEE. V was clipped by 4 bases and J by 3 bases; unmatched bases: 8. The CDR3 region has the DNA TGTGCCAGCAGCGACACCGGACAGGGACCTAATGAAAAACTGTTTTTT. Encoded protein: CASSDTGQGPNEKLFF. Complete variable domain (other parts from reference TRBV5-6 and TRBJ1-4): DAGVTQSPTHLIKTRGQQVTLRCSPKSGHDTVSWYQQALGQGPQFIFQYYEEEERQRGNFPDRFSGHQFPNYSSELNVNALLLGDSALYLCASSDTGQGPNEKLFFGSGTQLSVL.

The CDR3 spells CASSSTGGLNTEAFF. Written as DNA, the CDR3 is TGTGCCAGCAGTAGTACAGGGGGGCTGAACACTGAAGCTTTCTTT. The chain joins TRBV28 to TRBJ1-1; 8 bases align to TRBD1. Germline V gene sequence: CDR1 MDHEN, CDR2 SYDVKM. After removal of 5 bases from V and 0 bases from J, the junction contained 5 bases not matched to a gene. CDR3 length: 15 amino acids.

The chain recombines TRBV27 with TRBJ1-2; tentative D call: TRBD1 (6 bases). This CDR3 is 12 amino acids long. The V end was cut by 5 bases, the J end by 7 bases, with 11 bases between. Germline V gene lookup returns CDR1 MNHEY and CDR2 SMNVEV (reference sequence). The CDR3 region is CASSGDRRGYTF. In DNA, the CDR3 is TGTGCCAGCAGTGGAGACAGGCGTGGCTACACCTTC.

The V call is TRBV29-1, the J call TRBJ1-2; 9 bases match TRBD1. V lost 2 bases and J lost 6; bases outside the gene matches: 7. Germline V lookup: CDR1 SQVTM, CDR2 ANQGSEA. The CDR3 has 14 amino acids. CDR3 residues: CSVEHRDRDHGYTF. In DNA, the CDR3 is TGCAGCGTTGAACACCGGGACAGGGACCATGGCTACACCTTC.

The chain recombines TRBV5-1 with TRBJ1-1; D is uncertain. Trimming cost V 5 bases and J 6 bases, with 20 bases left between them. This CDR3 has 15 residues. Germline assignment: CDR1 SGHRS and CDR2 YFSETQ. DNA for the CDR3: TGCGCCAGCAGTCGCTCCGGGTCCCGAGGCGCTGAAGCTTTCTTT. It yields the protein CASSRSGSRGAEAFF.

The chain recombines TRBV28 with TRBJ2-1, with TRBD2 matching over 9 bases. This CDR3 comprises 17 residues. With V trimmed by 3 bases and J by 4 bases, 10 bases remained unmatched. The germline V gene has CDR1 MDHEN and CDR2 SYDVKM. The CDR3: CASSLVGGGRGYNEQFF. DNA for the CDR3: TGTGCCAGCAGTTTGGTCGGCGGCGGGAGGGGATACAATGAGCAGTTCTTC.

The V call is TRBV19, the J call TRBJ2-7, with D uncertain. V lost 5 bases to trimming and J lost 4 bases, with 12 bases between them. Germline loops: CDR1 LNHDA, CDR2 SQIVND (reference sequence). CDR3 size: 13 residues. CDR3 protein: CASSQTAGYEQYV. In DNA, the CDR3 is TGTGCCAGTAGTCAAACGGCAGGATACGAGCAGTACGTC.

V and J are TRBV3-1 (or the pseudogene TRBV3-2) and TRBJ2-2, with TRBD2 as a possible D gene (5 bases). Germline assignment: CDR1 LGHDT and CDR2 YNNKEL (reference sequence). With 0 bases removed from V and 7 bases from J, the gap between germline ends came to 9 bases. This CDR3 region has 14 residues. The chain's CDR3 is CASSQDYEGGELFF. The CDR3 DNA follows: TGTGCCAGCAGCCAAGATTATGAGGGCGGGGAGCTGTTTTTT.

The rearrangement links TRBV7-2 to TRBJ2-5; perhaps TRBD1 as D (6 bases). V shed 3 bases and J shed 4 bases, with 12 bases lying between them. Germline loops: CDR1 SGHTA, CDR2 FQGNSA. The CDR3 has 14 residues. Here the CDR3 reads CASSFRARGETQYF. In nucleotides, the CDR3 is TGTGCCAGCAGCTTCCGGGCCAGGGGAGAGACCCAGTACTTC.

This clone was seen just once. The junction shows a germline mismatch at one end, possibly a read error. The J gene is TRBJ2-1, the V gene TRBV4-1; the D gene is possibly TRBD1 (6 bases). This CDR3 has 12 amino acids. CDR1 MGHRA and CDR2 YSYEKL come from the germline V gene. For the CDR3, the DNA is TGCGCCAGCAGCCAAGAGGTGGGGGCCCGGATCTTC. Amino acids: CASSQEVGARIF.

J is TRBJ1-2 and V is TRBV6-6; D is ambiguous. V lost 1 base to trimming and J lost 0 bases, with 6 bases between them. CDR1 MNHNY and CDR2 SVGAGI come from the germline V gene (reference sequence). This CDR3 has 14 residues. The CDR3 is CASSYYLANYGYTF. The CDR3 bases are TGTGCCAGCAGTTACTACTTAGCTAACTATGGCTACACCTTC.

The chain has TRBV19 and TRBJ1-6; 7 bases map to TRBD1. J gave up 6 bases and V 5 bases, and 7 bases lay outside the gene matches. The germline V gene has CDR1 LNHDA and CDR2 SQIVND (reference sequence). The length of the CDR3 is 15 residues. The CDR3 sequence is CASSLARQGNSPLHF. The CDR3 bases are TGTGCCAGTAGTCTCGCCAGACAGGGTAATTCACCCCTCCACTTT.